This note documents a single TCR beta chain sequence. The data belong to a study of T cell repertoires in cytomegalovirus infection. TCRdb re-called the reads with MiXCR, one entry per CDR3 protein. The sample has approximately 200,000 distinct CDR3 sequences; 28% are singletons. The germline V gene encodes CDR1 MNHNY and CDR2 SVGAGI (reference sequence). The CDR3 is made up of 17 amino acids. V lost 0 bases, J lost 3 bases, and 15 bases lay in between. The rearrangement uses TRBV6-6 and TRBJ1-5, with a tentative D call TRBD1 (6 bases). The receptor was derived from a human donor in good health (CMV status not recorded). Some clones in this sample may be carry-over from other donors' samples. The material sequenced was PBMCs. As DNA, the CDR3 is TGTGCCAGCAGTTACTCACCAGGGGTTGGGAACAATCAGCCCCAGCATTTT. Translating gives CASSYSPGVGNNQPQHF.